This passage covers 2 T cell receptor beta chains from one sample sequenced in a study of beta chain features in type 1 diabetes. Every isolated RNA sample was fully reverse transcribed, so sequencing captured expressed TCRB transcripts. Measured with immunoSEQ multiplex PCR; TCRdb has only the in-frame clones, and not every one. The sample has around 140,000 clones, roughly 9.7% seen once. Sequenced input: central memory CD4+ T cells from blood. The receptors originated from a woman in her thirties or forties in good health.

This clone was seen ten or more times. CDR3 amino acids: CASSQGSGGQNTGELFF. The CDR3 DNA is TGTGCCAGCAGCCAAGGGAGCGGGGGCCAGAACACCGGGGAGCTGTTTTTT. This chain links TRBV4-2 with TRBJ2-2; 8 positions agree with TRBD2. This CDR3 region has 17 residues. The germline CDR1 and CDR2 sequences are LGHNA and YNFKEQ. The V gene end was trimmed by 1 base and the J gene end by 1 base; junction bases not matched to a gene: 5.

The chain is built from TRBV6-6 and TRBJ1-2; 9 nucleotides match TRBD1. Germline V lookup: CDR1 MNHNY, CDR2 SVGAGI (reference sequence). After removal of 6 bases from V and 7 bases from J, the junction contained 6 bases not matched to a gene. The CDR3 has 13 amino acids. The CDR3 reads CASRRDREGGYTF. The DNA for the CDR3 is TGTGCCAGCAGGAGGGACAGGGAAGGTGGCTACACCTTC.